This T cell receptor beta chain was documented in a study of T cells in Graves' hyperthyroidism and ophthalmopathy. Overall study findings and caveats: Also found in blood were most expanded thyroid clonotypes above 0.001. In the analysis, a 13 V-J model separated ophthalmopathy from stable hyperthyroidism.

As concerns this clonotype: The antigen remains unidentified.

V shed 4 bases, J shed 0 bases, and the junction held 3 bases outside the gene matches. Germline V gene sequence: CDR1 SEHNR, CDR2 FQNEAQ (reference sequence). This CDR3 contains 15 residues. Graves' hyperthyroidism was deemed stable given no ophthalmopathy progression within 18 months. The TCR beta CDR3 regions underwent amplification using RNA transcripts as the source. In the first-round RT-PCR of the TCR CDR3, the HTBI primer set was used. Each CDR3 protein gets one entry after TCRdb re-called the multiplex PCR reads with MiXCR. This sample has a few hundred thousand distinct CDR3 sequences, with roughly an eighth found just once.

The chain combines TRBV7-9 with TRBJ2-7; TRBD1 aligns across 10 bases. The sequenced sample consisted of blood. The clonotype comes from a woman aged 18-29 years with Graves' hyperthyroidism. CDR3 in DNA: TGTGCCAGCAGCTCCCGGACAGGGGGCTCCTACGAGCAGTACTTC. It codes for CASSSRTGGSYEQYF.